This T cell receptor (beta chain) stems from a study of T cell repertoires in cytomegalovirus infection. Overall study context: Indicated by public TCR beta signatures were CMV infection and matching HLA type.

One entry per CDR3 protein results from TCRdb running MiXCR on the reads. The sample carries hundreds of thousands of distinct CDR3 sequences, roughly 22% recorded once. In the case of this clonotype: What it recognizes is unknown.

This CDR3 has 14 residues. The trim removed 3 bases at V and 1 base at J, leaving 2 bases unmatched. From germline, CDR1 is MDHEN and CDR2 SYDVKM. Study outcomes and limitations: Dominating the ex vivo response were HLA-C-restricted CMV-specific TCR beta clonotypes. The cumulative frequency of public TCR beta families distinguished individuals who carried CMV together with the relevant HLA.

This TCR came from a human donor in good health (CMV status not recorded). Some clones in this sample may be carry-over from other donors' samples. The chain uses TRBV28 and TRBJ1-1; 7 bases fit TRBD1. Sequencing was performed on CD8+ T cells from PBMCs. CDR3 nucleotide sequence: TGTGCCAGCAGTTTGACAGGGTCGAACACTGAAGCTTTCTTT. Amino acids: CASSLTGSNTEAFF. Drawing the rest from reference TRBV28 and TRBJ1-1, the complete variable domain is DVKVTQSSRYLVKRTGEKVFLECVQDMDHENMFWYRQDPGLGLRLIYFSYDVKMKEKGDIPEGYSVSREKKERFSLILESASTNQTSMYLCASSLTGSNTEAFFGQGTRLTVV.